These T cell receptor beta chains were read from a single sample in a study of blood T cell repertoires in COVID-19. The data were produced by immunoSEQ multiplex PCR, yet TCRdb's version contains in-frame clones alone and is incomplete. The data hold more than 150,000 clones, with roughly 80% observed a single time. What was sequenced was peripheral blood. Receptor source: a young woman with acute or convalescent COVID-19. Each CDR3 is given with its conserved first and last residue.

cdr3_aa: CASSSYTGELFF
j_call: TRBJ2-2
v_call: TRBV12-3/TRBV12-4

cdr3_aa: CARPGTGELNYGYTF
j_call: TRBJ1-2
v_call: TRBV2

cdr3_aa: CASSFGSGESETQYF
j_call: TRBJ2-5
v_call: TRBV7-9

cdr3_aa: CATSRGQLYNSPLHF
j_call: TRBJ1-6
v_call: TRBV15

cdr3_aa: CASTTTPGTGIGNTIYF
j_call: TRBJ1-3
v_call: TRBV19

cdr3_aa: CASSLAQPTGYGYTF
j_call: TRBJ1-2
v_call: TRBV27

cdr3_aa: CASSHQPGLAVTDTQYF
j_call: TRBJ2-3
v_call: TRBV4-1

cdr3_aa: CASSLAAGDEKLFF
j_call: TRBJ1-4
v_call: TRBV5-1

cdr3_aa: CSAALLGGIGGYTF
j_call: TRBJ1-2
v_call: TRBV29-1

cdr3_aa: CASSLDRGQANQPQHF
j_call: TRBJ1-5
v_call: TRBV11-2

cdr3_aa: CASSLSGHSTDTQYF
j_call: TRBJ2-3
v_call: TRBV5-1

cdr3_aa: CASRPENGVNTEAFF
j_call: TRBJ1-1
v_call: TRBV28

cdr3_aa: CASSQTRQSYEQYF
j_call: TRBJ2-7
v_call: TRBV4-2

cdr3_aa: CASSGGAGANYGYTF
j_call: TRBJ1-2
v_call: TRBV5-1

cdr3_aa: CASSPPGENTEAFF
j_call: TRBJ1-1
v_call: TRBV4-1

cdr3_aa: CASSGQVGGYTF
j_call: TRBJ1-2
v_call: TRBV25-1

cdr3_aa: CASSSTGQRNSGNTIYF
j_call: TRBJ1-3
v_call: TRBV5-1

cdr3_aa: CASSESSSARGAFF
j_call: TRBJ1-1
v_call: TRBV6-1

cdr3_aa: CASSWAGPFKNIQYF
j_call: TRBJ2-4
v_call: TRBV5-1

cdr3_aa: CASSTLRDIRNTEAFF
j_call: TRBJ1-1
v_call: TRBV6-2/TRBV6-3

cdr3_aa: CASSPTLGTSLSNEQFF
j_call: TRBJ2-1
v_call: TRBV27

cdr3_aa: CASIPGGVVGNTIYF
j_call: TRBJ1-3
v_call: TRBV28

cdr3_aa: CASSLFSGHSYNEQFF
j_call: TRBJ2-1
v_call: TRBV28

cdr3_aa: CASSQDSSSGNTIYF
j_call: TRBJ1-3
v_call: TRBV5-4

cdr3_aa: CASSSQAIHVGNQPQHF
j_call: TRBJ1-5
v_call: TRBV11-2

cdr3_aa: CASSQESASGVDTQYF
j_call: TRBJ2-3
v_call: TRBV4-3